A single sample gave rise to the 17 T cell receptor beta chains below, sequenced in a study of cytomegalovirus exposure and HLA in healthy donors. The primer mix had 60 Vbeta and 13 Jbeta primers. Profiling relied on immunoSEQ multiplex PCR, and the TCRdb table lists in-frame clones only, not all of them. The repertoire table contains 100,000 to 150,000 clones. The sequencing input was PBMCs. These receptors were obtained from a woman between 40 and 55 years old in good health and CMV-seropositive.

This chain joins TRBV13 and TRBJ2-5, with D perhaps matching TRBD2 (6 bases). This CDR3 region has 14 residues. The germline CDR1 and CDR2 sequences are PRHDT and FYEKMQ (reference sequence). Trimming stripped 3 bases from V and 3 bases from J, with 11 bases between. CDR3 in amino acids: CASSFGGLKETQYF. The CDR3 DNA follows: TGTGCCAGCAGCTTCGGGGGTCTCAAAGAGACCCAGTACTTC.

The V call is TRBV15, the J call TRBJ2-1; possible D gene TRBD2, 5 bases. Between the trimmed V and J ends, which lost 2 bases and 5 bases, there was a span of 7 bases. There are 13 residues in the CDR3. Germline values: CDR1 LNHNV, CDR2 YYDKDF (reference sequence). The CDR3 bases are TGTGCCACCAGCAGAACCGGGGACAATGAGCAGTTCTTC. Its protein product is CATSRTGDNEQFF. Using reference TRBV15 and TRBJ2-1 for the parts outside the CDR3, the full variable domain is DAMVIQNPRYQVTQFGKPVTLSCSQTLNHNVMYWYQQKSSQAPKLLFHYYDKDFNNEADTPDNFQSRRPNTSFCFLDIRSPGLGDTAMYLCATSRTGDNEQFFGPGTRLTVL.

The chain carries TRBV5-1 and TRBJ2-5; D gene uncertain. This CDR3 has 14 amino acids. Germline CDR1 reads SGHRS; CDR2 reads YFSETQ. The V end was cut by 0 bases, the J end by 5 bases, with 11 bases between. DNA of the CDR3: TGCGCCAGCAGCTTGGGGCCCGGGTCGGAGACCCAGTACTTC. Translating gives CASSLGPGSETQYF.

This chain uses TRBV4-3 with TRBJ2-3; weak D call: TRBD2 (6 bases). Germline V CDR1 and CDR2: LGHNA, YSLEER. V dropped 4 bases and J dropped 0 bases, with 11 bases sitting between them. There are 15 residues in the CDR3. This CDR3 reads CASSLAGLSTDTQYF. DNA for the CDR3: TGCGCCAGCAGCCTTGCGGGACTGAGCACAGATACGCAGTATTTT.

The chain has TRBV5-1 and TRBJ1-3; TRBD1 matches 7 bases. J gave up 0 bases and V 3 bases, and 6 bases lay outside the gene matches. The germline gives CDR1 SGHRS, CDR2 YFSETQ. This CDR3 is 16 amino acids long. CDR3 in amino acids: CASSYGQASSGNTIYF. The CDR3 region has the DNA TGCGCCAGCAGCTACGGACAGGCTTCCTCTGGAAACACCATATATTTT.

The chain couples TRBV28 to TRBJ2-5; D is perhaps TRBD2 (6 bases). This CDR3 is 12 amino acids long. CDR1 MDHEN and CDR2 SYDVKM come from the germline V gene. The V gene lost 4 bases and the J gene lost 4 bases, with 7 bases spanning the gap. CDR3 in DNA: TGTGCCAGCAGTTCCGGGGGAGAGACCCAGTACTTC. This translates into CASSSGGETQYF.

The chain carries TRBV25-1 and TRBJ2-1, with 10 bases that match TRBD1. The V segment lost 6 bases and the J segment 3 bases; nucleotides outside the gene matches: 2. In germline, CDR1 is MGHDK, CDR2 SYGVNS. The CDR3 is 14 residues long. CDR3 residues: CASSGTGVYNEQFF. CDR3 nucleotides: TGTGCCAGCAGCGGGACAGGGGTCTACAATGAGCAGTTCTTC.

This rearrangement joins TRBV12-5 to TRBJ2-3; TRBD1 agrees at 9 bases. CDR1 and CDR2 from the germline V gene are LGHNT and FRNRAP. V was clipped by 7 bases and J by 6 bases; unmatched bases: 11. There are 15 residues in the CDR3. The CDR3 bases are TGTGCTAGTGCCTTGGGACAGGGATATTTGGATACGCAGTATTTT. It yields the protein CASALGQGYLDTQYF. The whole variable domain, remainder taken from reference TRBV12-5 and TRBJ2-3, is DARVTQTPRHKVTEMGQEVTMRCQPILGHNTVFWYRQTMMQGLELLAYFRNRAPLDDSGMPKDRFSAEMPDATLATLKIQPSEPRDSAVYFCASALGQGYLDTQYFGPGTRLTVL.

The chain combines TRBV28 with TRBJ2-7, with TRBD2 matching over 12 bases. Germline V gene data show CDR1 as MDHEN and CDR2 as SYDVKM. The junction had 7 bases not matched to a gene; V was cut back by 5 bases and J by 5 bases. The CDR3 is made up of 15 amino acids. This chain's CDR3 is CASSITTSGRDEQYF. CDR3 DNA sequence: TGTGCCAGCAGTATAACGACTAGCGGGAGAGACGAGCAGTACTTC.

The chain uses TRBV5-1 and TRBJ2-7; 10 bases fit TRBD2. The CDR3 length is 15 residues. Germline CDR1 and CDR2: SGHRS and YFSETQ. The V segment lost 0 bases and the J segment 4 bases; nucleotides outside the gene matches: 4. In DNA form, the CDR3 reads TGCGCCAGCAGCTTGGGACTAGCGGGTAGGTACGAGCAGTACTTC. Translated: CASSLGLAGRYEQYF.

The rearrangement links TRBV5-1 to TRBJ1-2, with 9 bases matching TRBD1. The CDR3 totals 15 residues. V gave up 0 bases and J gave up 1 base; unmatched junction bases: 1. CDR1 and CDR2 from the germline V gene are SGHRS and YFSETQ. The CDR3 coding sequence is TGCGCCAGCAGCTTGGGACAGGGGGGTAACTATGGCTACACCTTC. This codes for CASSLGQGGNYGYTF. The whole variable domain, filled in from reference TRBV5-1 and TRBJ1-2, reads KAGVTQTPRYLIKTRGQQVTLSCSPISGHRSVSWYQQTPGQGLQFLFEYFSETQRNKGNFPGRFSGRQFSNSRSEMNVSTLELGDSALYLCASSLGQGGNYGYTFGSGTRLTVV.

The chain couples TRBV29-1 to TRBJ2-3; 8 nucleotides match TRBD2. The V gene's germline CDR1 is SQVTM and CDR2 ANQGSEA. Trimming at V came to 4 bases and at J to 2 bases, leaving 8 bases not matched to a gene. This CDR3 region has 15 residues. The DNA of the CDR3 is TGCAGCGTTGTTCCCTTAGCGGGGCTCACAGATACGCAGTATTTT. It specifies CSVVPLAGLTDTQYF.

This rearrangement joins TRBV5-1 to TRBJ1-1; D is perhaps TRBD1 (5 bases). The CDR3 is 13 residues long. V dropped 5 bases and J dropped 0 bases, with 8 bases sitting between them. Germline CDR1 reads SGHRS; CDR2 reads YFSETQ. For the CDR3, the DNA is TGCGCCAGCAGGCGGGACCTGAACACTGAAGCTTTCTTT. It codes for CASRRDLNTEAFF.

Comments on this clone: Germline and junction disagree at one end, which may indicate a read error. The chain joins TRBV28 to TRBJ2-4; 7 bases map to TRBD1. The CDR3 is made up of 21 amino acids. Per the germline V gene, CDR1 is MDHEN and CDR2 is SYDVKM. CDR3 DNA: TGTGCCAGCAGTCCACCGGGACCTAATTTTGTCTTTGAGGGGGCCAAAGACATTCAGTACTTC. Protein: CASSPPGPNFVFEGAKDIQYF.

The chain has TRBV7-2 and TRBJ1-5; TRBD1 might be the D (6 bases). V was pared by 5 bases and J by 2 bases, with 10 bases between. Germline V gene data show CDR1 as SGHTA and CDR2 as FQGNSA. The CDR3 loop spans 14 amino acids. Here the CDR3 reads CASSPRQGNQPQHF. The CDR3 DNA sequence: TGTGCCAGCAGCCCGAGACAGGGCAATCAGCCCCAGCATTTT. Supplemented by reference TRBV7-2 and TRBJ1-5, the full variable domain reads GAGVSQSPSNKVTEKGKDVELRCDPISGHTALYWYRQSLGQGLEFLIYFQGNSAPDKSGLPSDRFSAERTGGSVSTLTIQRTQQEDSAVYLCASSPRQGNQPQHFGDGTRLSIL.

This chain connects TRBV30 to TRBJ2-2; the D gene is possibly TRBD1 (6 bases). Germline loops: CDR1 GTSNPN, CDR2 SVGIG (reference sequence). With 0 bases removed from V and 1 base from J, the gap between germline ends came to 18 bases. The length of the CDR3 is 18 residues. The CDR3 is CAWSVLGGGDQNTGELFF. The CDR3 region has the DNA TGTGCCTGGAGTGTATTAGGGGGTGGGGACCAGAACACCGGGGAGCTGTTTTTT.

The chain recombines TRBV15 with TRBJ2-5; possibly TRBD1 for D (5 bases). Looked up from germline, CDR1 is LNHNV and CDR2 is YYDKDF (reference sequence). CDR3 length: 13 residues. V was cut by 5 bases and J by 1 base, with 8 bases left in between. CDR3 in amino acids: CATSWGLQETQYF. In DNA, the CDR3 is TGTGCCACCAGCTGGGGCCTCCAAGAGACCCAGTACTTC. Based on the CDR3 plus reference TRBV15 and TRBJ2-5, the full variable domain is DAMVIQNPRYQVTQFGKPVTLSCSQTLNHNVMYWYQQKSSQAPKLLFHYYDKDFNNEADTPDNFQSRRPNTSFCFLDIRSPGLGDTAMYLCATSWGLQETQYFGPGTRLLVL.